Ten or more counts support the clone carrying this TCR beta chain. What it binds is not known. Pregnant or lactating patients were excluded, as were those with uncontrolled infection or other autoimmune disease. These data are taken from a study of T cells in Graves' hyperthyroidism and ophthalmopathy. Background on the study: Any treatment followed the collection of peripheral blood at initial diagnosis.

General study points: In simple terms, a model built on 13 V-J features told ophthalmopathy apart from stable hyperthyroidism. Blood also held most thyroid clonotypes expanded beyond 0.001.

Regions amplified from RNA transcripts were the TCR beta CDR3 regions. HTBI primers were employed in a first-round RT-PCR of the TCR CDR3. TCRdb ran MiXCR on the multiplex PCR reads and lists one entry per CDR3 protein. Among some 560,000 distinct CDR3 sequences listed, 12% to 15% were seen once. The CDR3 covers 14 residues. CDR1 is GTSNPN and CDR2 is SVGIG in the germline V gene (reference sequence). With V trimmed by 4 bases and J by 2 bases, 6 bases remained unmatched. The sequenced sample consisted of blood. The source is a middle-aged woman with Graves' hyperthyroidism. The chain couples TRBV30 to TRBJ2-3, with TRBD1 matching 7 bases. CDR3 DNA: TGTGCCTGGAATACAGGGGCCCCCACAGATACGCAGTATTTT. Translated: CAWNTGAPTDTQYF.